A single sample is the source of the 17 T cell receptor beta chains below, sequenced in a study of cytomegalovirus exposure and HLA in healthy donors. PCR amplification relied on 60 Vbeta primers (plus 13 Jbeta primers). Some clones are missing from TCRdb's copy, which holds only in-frame ones; the method was immunoSEQ multiplex PCR. The table records 160,000 or so clones, roughly 72% of them present only once. The sample was PBMCs. The receptors were sampled from a woman in her thirties or forties in good health and CMV-seronegative.

This rearrangement joins TRBV9 to TRBJ2-1, with 11 nucleotides matching TRBD2. With V trimmed by 0 bases and J by 12 bases, 8 bases remained unmatched. This CDR3 region has 15 residues. Germline V CDR1 and CDR2: SGDLS, YYNGEE. The CDR3 spells CASSVGTSGRGGQFF. In nucleotides, the CDR3 is TGTGCCAGCAGCGTAGGGACTAGCGGGCGAGGTGGGCAGTTCTTC. The whole variable domain, remainder taken from reference TRBV9 and TRBJ2-1, is DSGVTQTPKHLITATGQRVTLRCSPRSGDLSVYWYQQSLDQGLQFLIQYYNGEERAKGNILERFSAQQFPDLHSELNLSSLELGDSALYFCASSVGTSGRGGQFFGPGTRLTVL.

This clone was observed a few times. The rearrangement joins TRBV18 to TRBJ1-1; weak D call: TRBD1 (6 bases). V was trimmed by 4 bases and J by 5 bases, leaving 11 bases between them. The CDR3 is 13 residues long. Germline V lookup: CDR1 KGHSH, CDR2 LQKENI. CDR3 residues: CASSLGQPTEAFF. CDR3 in DNA: TGTGCCAGCTCACTCGGACAGCCGACTGAAGCTTTCTTT. Looking up the rest from reference TRBV18 and TRBJ1-1 gives the full variable domain: NAGVMQNPRHLVRRRGQEARLRCSPMKGHSHVYWYRQLPEEGLKFMVYLQKENIIDESGMPKERFSAEFPKEGPSILRIQQVVRGDSAAYFCASSLGQPTEAFFGQGTRLTVV.

The chain combines TRBV7-2 with TRBJ2-5; TRBD2 agrees at 10 bases. The CDR3 runs to 15 residues. The J segment lost 5 bases and the V segment lost 2 bases, leaving 5 bases of the junction unmatched. Germline V gene lookup returns CDR1 SGHTA and CDR2 FQGNSA. Here the CDR3 DNA reads TGTGCCAGCAGCTTACAAGCGGGAGGGTGGGAGACCCAGTACTTC. Translation gives CASSLQAGGWETQYF.

This rearrangement joins TRBV28 to TRBJ1-5, with D perhaps matching TRBD1 (5 bases). The germline gives CDR1 MDHEN, CDR2 SYDVKM. The CDR3 consists of 16 residues. Trimming removed 5 bases at V and 6 bases at J, with 20 bases between. The CDR3 here is CASSPPGREPSQPQHF. CDR3 DNA sequence: TGTGCCAGCAGTCCCCCTGGCAGGGAACCGAGTCAGCCCCAGCATTTT.

The V and J genes are TRBV19 and TRBJ2-7; 9 nucleotides match TRBD1. The CDR3 is made up of 16 amino acids. V shed 4 bases and J 5 bases; nucleotides not matched to a gene: 12. Germline V gene data show CDR1 as LNHDA and CDR2 as SQIVND (reference sequence). The CDR3 protein is CASSTRWGQGSDEQYF. CDR3 coding DNA: TGTGCCAGTAGTACCCGGTGGGGACAGGGATCGGACGAGCAGTACTTC. The whole variable domain, remainder taken from reference TRBV19 and TRBJ2-7, is DGGITQSPKYLFRKEGQNVTLSCEQNLNHDAMYWYRQDPGQGLRLIYYSQIVNDFQKGDIAEGYSVSREKKESFPLTVTSAQKNPTAFYLCASSTRWGQGSDEQYFGPGTRLTVT.

This sequence joins TRBV15 and TRBJ2-1, with D possibly being TRBD1 (6 bases). V was pared by 3 bases and J by 0 bases, with 15 bases between. The CDR3 loop spans 17 amino acids. CDR1 LNHNV and CDR2 YYDKDF come from the germline V gene (reference sequence). Here the CDR3 reads CATSRDRALSSYNEQFF. CDR3 coding DNA: TGTGCCACCAGCAGGGACAGAGCACTCAGCTCCTACAATGAGCAGTTCTTC. The variable domain in full, with the rest retrieved from reference TRBV15 and TRBJ2-1, is DAMVIQNPRYQVTQFGKPVTLSCSQTLNHNVMYWYQQKSSQAPKLLFHYYDKDFNNEADTPDNFQSRRPNTSFCFLDIRSPGLGDTAMYLCATSRDRALSSYNEQFFGPGTRLTVL.

The V gene is TRBV7-9, the J gene TRBJ2-7; 9 bases map to TRBD1. This CDR3 has 13 amino acids. Germline-derived CDR1 and CDR2 are SEHNR and FQNEAQ (reference sequence). J lost 6 bases, V lost 5 bases, and 5 bases had no gene match. The CDR3 nucleotides read TGTGCCAGCAGCCACGGACAGGGGCTCGAGCAGTACTTC. Its protein product is CASSHGQGLEQYF.

The gene calls are TRBV2 and TRBJ1-5; no clear D gene. V lost 10 bases and J lost 1, with 11 bases in between. Germline V gene data show CDR1 as SNHLY and CDR2 as FYNNEI. CDR3 length equals 13 residues. CDR3 amino acids: CATSYTSNQPQHF. The CDR3 DNA reads TGTGCCACCTCCTATACGAGCAATCAGCCCCAGCATTTT.

A few counts support this clone. J is TRBJ2-1 and V is TRBV4-2; 8 bases match TRBD2. The length of the CDR3 is 17 residues. Trimming took 0 bases from V and 2 from J; bases not matched to a gene: 6. Germline lookup yields CDR1 LGHNA and CDR2 YNFKEQ. The CDR3 bases are TGTGCCAGCAGCCAAGATCTCTATAGCGGGACCTACAATGAGCAGTTCTTC. Amino acid sequence: CASSQDLYSGTYNEQFF.

The chain uses TRBV7-8 and TRBJ2-2; TRBD2 might be the D (6 bases). From germline, CDR1 is SGHVS and CDR2 FQNEAQ. The germline V and J ends were trimmed by 3 bases and 4 bases, with 9 bases remaining between them. The CDR3 consists of 14 residues. Written as DNA, the CDR3 is TGTGCCAGCAGCTTCGGGGACTCCACCGGGGAGCTGTTTTTT. Its translation: CASSFGDSTGELFF.

The rearrangement links TRBV7-9 to TRBJ1-2, with D hard to call. The CDR3 is made up of 15 amino acids. The ends were cut back, 3 bases at V and 8 bases at J, with 19 bases in the middle. Looked up from germline, CDR1 is SEHNR and CDR2 is FQNEAQ (reference sequence). The CDR3 spells CASSLVSLATGGYTF. CDR3 DNA sequence: TGTGCCAGCAGCTTGGTATCCTTAGCAACGGGGGGCTACACCTTC.

The rearrangement joins TRBV5-1 to TRBJ2-2; TRBD2 aligns across 13 bases. Germline V gene lookup returns CDR1 SGHRS and CDR2 YFSETQ. This CDR3 has 15 residues. V was pared by 4 bases and J by 6 bases, with 3 bases of the junction left unmatched. CDR3 loop: CASSVGLAGAGELFF. In DNA form, the CDR3 reads TGCGCCAGCAGCGTCGGACTAGCGGGAGCCGGGGAGCTGTTTTTT. Drawing the rest from reference TRBV5-1 and TRBJ2-2, the complete variable domain is KAGVTQTPRYLIKTRGQQVTLSCSPISGHRSVSWYQQTPGQGLQFLFEYFSETQRNKGNFPGRFSGRQFSNSRSEMNVSTLELGDSALYLCASSVGLAGAGELFFGEGSRLTVL.

The chain recombines TRBV7-9 with TRBJ2-7; 8 bases match TRBD1. The germline V gene encodes CDR1 SEHNR and CDR2 FQNEAQ (reference sequence). The length of the CDR3 is 14 residues. The V gene end was trimmed by 5 bases and the J gene end by 3 bases; junction bases not matched to a gene: 6. The CDR3 DNA follows: TGTGCCAGCAGCCGAGGACAGGGAGTCTACGAGCAGTACTTC. As protein: CASSRGQGVYEQYF.

This sequence joins TRBV10-3 and TRBJ2-2, with a tentative D call TRBD2 (5 bases). Trimming cost V 5 bases and J 1 base, with 8 bases left between them. This CDR3 contains 14 residues. The germline V gene has CDR1 ENHRY and CDR2 SYGVKD. Written as DNA, the CDR3 is TGTGCCATCAGTATGGCGGGGAACACCGGGGAGCTGTTTTTT. Translated: CAISMAGNTGELFF.

V gene TRBV19 combines with J gene TRBJ2-1; TRBD2 agrees at 8 bases. The germline gives CDR1 LNHDA, CDR2 SQIVND (reference sequence). This CDR3 contains 15 residues. The ends lost 3 bases at V and 4 bases at J; junction bases unmatched: 5. The CDR3 spells CASSMEASGYNEQFF. In DNA, the CDR3 is TGTGCCAGTAGTATGGAGGCTAGCGGGTACAATGAGCAGTTCTTC.

V gene TRBV20-1 combines with J gene TRBJ2-7; maybe TRBD1 (5 bases). CDR1 is DFQATT and CDR2 is SNEGSKA in the germline V gene (reference sequence). Trimming pared 3 bases from V and 4 bases from J, leaving 7 bases between. This CDR3 spans 11 amino acids. The CDR3 protein is CSASTGYEQYF. The CDR3 DNA sequence: TGCAGTGCTAGTACAGGATACGAGCAGTACTTC.

This chain joins TRBV28 and TRBJ1-2; TRBD1 aligns across 7 bases. The CDR3 has 12 amino acids. The V gene's germline CDR1 is MDHEN and CDR2 SYDVKM. Trimming took 7 bases from V and 6 from J; bases not matched to a gene: 5. DNA for the CDR3: TGTGCCAGCACCCAGACAGGGAATGGCTACACCTTC. This translates into CASTQTGNGYTF.